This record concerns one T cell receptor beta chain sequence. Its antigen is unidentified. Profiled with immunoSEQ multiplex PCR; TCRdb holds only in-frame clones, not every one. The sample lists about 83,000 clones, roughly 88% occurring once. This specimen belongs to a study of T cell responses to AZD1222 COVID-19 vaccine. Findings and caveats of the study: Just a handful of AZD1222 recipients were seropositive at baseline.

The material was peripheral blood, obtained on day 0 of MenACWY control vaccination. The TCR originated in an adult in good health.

In DNA form, the CDR3 reads TGCGCCAGCAGTGAGCGGGGACTAGCGACGGAGACCCAGTACTTC. Protein: CASSERGLATETQYF. The chain is built from TRBV10-2 and TRBJ2-5; 10 nucleotides align to TRBD2. The germline gives CDR1 WSHSY, CDR2 SAAADI. J gave up 5 bases and V 2 bases, and 5 bases lay outside the gene matches. This CDR3 spans 15 amino acids.